This is a list of T cell receptor beta chains from one sample in a study of T cells in Graves' hyperthyroidism and ophthalmopathy. TCRdb re-called the multiplex PCR reads with MiXCR, one entry per CDR3 protein. This table holds more than 500,000 distinct CDR3 sequences, 14% to 15% found once. Sequenced material: blood. The receptor set was obtained from a woman aged 40-49 years with Graves' ophthalmopathy. The CDR3 runs from the conserved cysteine through the conserved F or W. The D gene is left open where the match is weak. Some rows mark clone size as missing; the rest say once, few, many or name a class of expanded clone.

j_gene: TRBJ2-2; v_gene: TRBV11-3; d_gene: -; abundance: few; CDR3nt: TGTGCCAGCACACAGGGAGACACCGGGGAGCTGTTTTTT; CDR3aa: CASTQGDTGELFF
j_gene: TRBJ1-6; v_gene: TRBV7-2; d_gene: -; abundance: many; CDR3nt: TGTGCCAGCAGAGCCATGAGGAATTCACCCCTCCACTTT; CDR3aa: CASRAMRNSPLHF
j_gene: TRBJ1-1; v_gene: TRBV18; d_gene: -; abundance: many; CDR3nt: TGTGCCAGCTCAGAGGAGACGAACACTGAAGCTTTCTTT; CDR3aa: CASSEETNTEAFF
j_gene: TRBJ1-5; v_gene: TRBV19; d_gene: -; abundance: many; CDR3nt: TGTGCCAGTAGTATAGGACCCTTGGGACCCAATCAGCCCCAGCATTTT; CDR3aa: CASSIGPLGPNQPQHF
j_gene: TRBJ1-2; v_gene: TRBV7-9; d_gene: TRBD1; abundance: many; CDR3nt: TGTGCCAGCAGCCTCCAGGGGGTCGATGGCTACACCTTC; CDR3aa: CASSLQGVDGYTF
j_gene: TRBJ1-5; v_gene: TRBV7-3; d_gene: -; abundance: many; CDR3nt: TGTGCCAGCAGCTCCACACCAGGTAACCCCCAGCATTTT; CDR3aa: CASSSTPGNPQHF
j_gene: TRBJ2-4; v_gene: TRBV11-2; d_gene: TRBD2; abundance: many; CDR3nt: TGTGCCAGCAGCGTAAGCGGGAGCGAAAACATTCAGTACTTC; CDR3aa: CASSVSGSENIQYF
j_gene: TRBJ2-5; v_gene: TRBV28; d_gene: TRBD1; abundance: many; CDR3nt: TGTGCCAGCAGGCCAGGGGGAGAGACCCAGTACTTC; CDR3aa: CASRPGGETQYF
j_gene: TRBJ2-5; v_gene: TRBV28; d_gene: TRBD2; abundance: -; CDR3nt: TGTGCCAGCAGTTCGCCGGGGGGGAACCAAGAGACCCAGTACTTC; CDR3aa: CASSSPGGNQETQYF
j_gene: TRBJ1-6; v_gene: TRBV10-3; d_gene: TRBD1; abundance: -; CDR3nt: TGTGCCATCAGTGACCCGGGAGGGGGCGATTCACCCCTCCACTTT; CDR3aa: CAISDPGGGDSPLHF
j_gene: TRBJ2-2; v_gene: TRBV18; d_gene: -; abundance: few; CDR3nt: TGTGCCAGCTCAAAGGTCCCTCCACCCGGGGAGCTGTTTTTT; CDR3aa: CASSKVPPPGELFF
j_gene: TRBJ1-2; v_gene: TRBV5-1; d_gene: -; abundance: few; CDR3nt: TGCGCCAGCAGCTTGGGACACGAAATTAACTATGGCTACACCTTC; CDR3aa: CASSLGHEINYGYTF
j_gene: TRBJ1-1; v_gene: TRBV28; d_gene: -; abundance: many; CDR3nt: TGTGCCAGCAGTCCCCTGGACCTCATGAACACTGAAGCTTTCTTT; CDR3aa: CASSPLDLMNTEAFF
j_gene: TRBJ1-1; v_gene: TRBV6-2/TRBV6-3; d_gene: -; abundance: few; CDR3nt: TGTGCCAGCAGTTACCGGGGGTCTGGGATGAACACTGAAGCTTTCTTT; CDR3aa: CASSYRGSGMNTEAFF
j_gene: TRBJ1-1; v_gene: TRBV7-9; d_gene: -; abundance: -; CDR3nt: TGTGCCAGCAGCCAGACCCCAGCCACTGAAGCTTTCTTT; CDR3aa: CASSQTPATEAFF
j_gene: TRBJ2-7; v_gene: TRBV28; d_gene: -; abundance: many; CDR3nt: TGTGCCAGCAGTTCAGGGTTGGGGCAGTACTTC; CDR3aa: CASSSGLGQYF
j_gene: TRBJ2-7; v_gene: TRBV6-2/TRBV6-3; d_gene: -; abundance: many; CDR3nt: TGTGCCAGCAGCTCGGTAGGGGAGCAGTACTTC; CDR3aa: CASSSVGEQYF
j_gene: TRBJ1-5; v_gene: TRBV6-1; d_gene: -; abundance: few; CDR3nt: TGTGCCAGCAGTGAAGCGCCCACGGACAATCAGCCCCAGCATTTT; CDR3aa: CASSEAPTDNQPQHF
j_gene: TRBJ1-1; v_gene: TRBV2; d_gene: TRBD1; abundance: many; CDR3nt: TGTGCCAGCGGGGGACAGGGGTACACTGAAGCTTTCTTT; CDR3aa: CASGGQGYTEAFF
j_gene: TRBJ2-7; v_gene: TRBV28; d_gene: TRBD2; abundance: many; CDR3nt: TGTGCCAGCGTTAGGACTAGCGGGAGACGCGAGCAGTACTTC; CDR3aa: CASVRTSGRREQYF
j_gene: TRBJ2-7; v_gene: TRBV12-3/TRBV12-4; d_gene: TRBD1; abundance: few; CDR3nt: TGTGCCAGCAGTTTAGCAACAGGGGGCCCGGAGGAGCAGTACTTC; CDR3aa: CASSLATGGPEEQYF
j_gene: TRBJ2-5; v_gene: TRBV5-1; d_gene: -; abundance: many; CDR3nt: TGCGCCAGCAGCTTGTTAGGTTGGGAGACCCAGTACTTC; CDR3aa: CASSLLGWETQYF
j_gene: TRBJ1-2; v_gene: TRBV13; d_gene: -; abundance: many; CDR3nt: TGTGCCAGCAGCCCCTACAAGGCGGCCTATGGCTACACCTTC; CDR3aa: CASSPYKAAYGYTF
j_gene: TRBJ1-2; v_gene: TRBV6-1; d_gene: TRBD1; abundance: few; CDR3nt: TGTGCCAGCACCCAGGGGGCCGACTATGGCTACACCTTC; CDR3aa: CASTQGADYGYTF
j_gene: TRBJ1-2; v_gene: TRBV4-1; d_gene: -; abundance: -; CDR3nt: TGCGCCAGCAGCCAAGCACGGGTCGTTCTAGACGGTTCGTATGGCTACACCTTC; CDR3aa: CASSQARVVLDGSYGYTF
j_gene: TRBJ1-1; v_gene: TRBV19; d_gene: -; abundance: many; CDR3nt: TGTGCCAGTAGTATAGGCAGAGTGGGGAACACTGAAGCTTTCTTT; CDR3aa: CASSIGRVGNTEAFF
j_gene: TRBJ2-7; v_gene: TRBV6-1; d_gene: -; abundance: many; CDR3nt: TGTGCCAGCAGTCCATGGCTAGCGAAGAAATACGAGCAGTACTTC; CDR3aa: CASSPWLAKKYEQYF
j_gene: TRBJ2-7; v_gene: TRBV7-9; d_gene: TRBD1; abundance: many; CDR3nt: TGTGCCAGCAGCTCGAGCACGGACAGGCCATACGAGCAGTACTTC; CDR3aa: CASSSSTDRPYEQYF
j_gene: TRBJ2-7; v_gene: TRBV6-1; d_gene: TRBD1; abundance: many; CDR3nt: TGTGCCAGCAGACCTACAGGGGTCAGCTCCTACGAGCAGTACTTC; CDR3aa: CASRPTGVSSYEQYF
j_gene: TRBJ2-5; v_gene: TRBV20-1; d_gene: TRBD2; abundance: many; CDR3nt: TGCAGTGCCGTTAGTGTAGCGGGAGGAGGTGTTCTTCCAGAGACCCAGTACTTC; CDR3aa: CSAVSVAGGGVLPETQYF
j_gene: TRBJ1-2; v_gene: TRBV27; d_gene: -; abundance: -; CDR3nt: TGTGCCAGCAGACTAAGAGGGTCTAACTATGGCTACACCTTC; CDR3aa: CASRLRGSNYGYTF
j_gene: TRBJ2-5; v_gene: TRBV12-3/TRBV12-4; d_gene: -; abundance: -; CDR3nt: TGTGCCAGCAGTTTATTGAGGGGTGGAGAGACCCAGTACTTC; CDR3aa: CASSLLRGGETQYF
j_gene: TRBJ2-7; v_gene: TRBV7-2; d_gene: TRBD2; abundance: many; CDR3nt: TGTGCCAGCAGCTTCAGCACTAGCGGAACCTACGAGCAGTACTTC; CDR3aa: CASSFSTSGTYEQYF
j_gene: TRBJ2-7; v_gene: TRBV6-2/TRBV6-3; d_gene: -; abundance: many; CDR3nt: TGTGCCAGCAGTACGATCGACAGTGGATCCCCCTACGAGCAGTACTTC; CDR3aa: CASSTIDSGSPYEQYF
j_gene: TRBJ1-2; v_gene: TRBV30; d_gene: -; abundance: many; CDR3nt: TGTGCCTGGAGTGAGGGCAGGGCGTGGGGCTACACCTTC; CDR3aa: CAWSEGRAWGYTF
j_gene: TRBJ2-5; v_gene: TRBV28; d_gene: TRBD1; abundance: -; CDR3nt: TGTGCCAGCAGCCGACAGGGGGTGAGGACCCAGTACTTC; CDR3aa: CASSRQGVRTQYF
j_gene: TRBJ1-1; v_gene: TRBV7-2; d_gene: -; abundance: many; CDR3nt: TGTGCCAGCAGCAATAGGGTGAGCACTGAAGCTTTCTTT; CDR3aa: CASSNRVSTEAFF
j_gene: TRBJ1-1; v_gene: TRBV12-3/TRBV12-4; d_gene: -; abundance: -; CDR3nt: TGTGCCAGCAGTTTAGGGGGGGTCGGTGAAGCTTTCTTT; CDR3aa: CASSLGGVGEAFF
j_gene: TRBJ1-2; v_gene: TRBV6-2/TRBV6-3; d_gene: TRBD1; abundance: -; CDR3nt: TGTGCCAGCAGTTACTCGGCAGGGGGCTCTGGCTACACCTTC; CDR3aa: CASSYSAGGSGYTF
j_gene: TRBJ2-7; v_gene: TRBV29-1; d_gene: -; abundance: -; CDR3nt: TGCAGCGTTGAAGAAGGTCAGGGGGGAGGCTACGAGCAGTACTTC; CDR3aa: CSVEEGQGGGYEQYF
j_gene: TRBJ2-5; v_gene: TRBV6-5; d_gene: TRBD1; abundance: many; CDR3nt: TGTGCCAGCAGTACACAGGGGCCGGAGACCCAGTACTTC; CDR3aa: CASSTQGPETQYF
j_gene: TRBJ2-7; v_gene: TRBV5-1; d_gene: -; abundance: -; CDR3nt: TGCGCCAGCAGCTTCACAGACGGGGAAACCTACGAGCAGTACTTC; CDR3aa: CASSFTDGETYEQYF
j_gene: TRBJ2-7; v_gene: TRBV4-2; d_gene: TRBD1; abundance: -; CDR3nt: TGTGCCAGCAGCCAAGAGCGGGCGGGACAGGGAACCTACGAGCAGTACTTC; CDR3aa: CASSQERAGQGTYEQYF
j_gene: TRBJ1-1; v_gene: TRBV28; d_gene: -; abundance: many; CDR3nt: TGTGCCAGCAGTTTAACGGGGGGGATGAACACTGAAGCTTTCTTT; CDR3aa: CASSLTGGMNTEAFF
j_gene: TRBJ2-2; v_gene: TRBV29-1; d_gene: -; abundance: -; CDR3nt: TGCAGCGTTAGGGGAGAAGACACCGGGGAGCTGTTTTTT; CDR3aa: CSVRGEDTGELFF